The clone carrying this TCR beta chain was counted a single time. No antigen is known for it. This sample was taken from a study of T cells after yellow fever vaccination. At the level of the study: Preparation used SMART-Seq v4 Ultra Low Input for the low-cell-number fractions.

From the 5' RACE reads, TCRdb called clonotypes with MiXCR, one entry per CDR3 protein. The top ten clones hold more than 12% of a sample with some 500,000 distinct CDR3 sequences, approximately 15% of them seen once. Notes on the study in general: At around 96% for CD4 and approximately 88% for CD8, most primary-vaccination clones showed up again after the booster.

V lost 7 bases, J lost 0 bases, and 10 bases lay in between. Looked up from germline, CDR1 is SQVTM and CDR2 is ANQGSEA. The CDR3 totals 12 residues. The sequencing used PBMCs, collected on the day of the yellow fever booster vaccination. This chain uses TRBV29-1 with TRBJ2-7, with TRBD2 as a possible D gene (6 bases). This TCR was recovered from a man younger than 40 who received the YFV17D yellow fever vaccine. In nucleotides, the CDR3 is TGCAGCGCCGGGGACTTCTCCTACGAGCAGTACTTC. It encodes CSAGDFSYEQYF.